This is a list of T cell receptor beta chains from one sample in a study of cytomegalovirus exposure and HLA in healthy donors. Data came from immunoSEQ multiplex PCR; TCRdb stores just in-frame clones and leaves some out. Among 150,000 to 200,000 clones listed, around 88% were seen once. Sequencing input: PBMCs. These receptors originate from a young woman in good health and CMV-seronegative. Each CDR3 is given with its conserved first and last residue. Each record gives: D gene, J gene, V gene, clone size, CDR3 protein, CDR3 DNA. The D gene is left open where the match is weak. Size is omitted from some rows. Given values are once, few, many or a class for expanded clones.

d_call: NA
j_call: TRBJ2-5
v_call: TRBV14
clone_size: NA
cdr3_aa: CASSQEHPLGGSWQETQYF
cdr3_nt: TGTGCCAGCAGCCAAGAACACCCGTTGGGGGGAAGCTGGCAAGAGACCCAGTACTTC

d_call: NA
j_call: TRBJ1-1
v_call: TRBV5-1
clone_size: NA
cdr3_aa: CASSLYRGGNTEAFF
cdr3_nt: TGCGCCAGCAGCTTATACCGGGGGGGGAACACTGAAGCTTTCTTT

d_call: NA
j_call: TRBJ2-7
v_call: TRBV7-2
clone_size: NA
cdr3_aa: CASHPVRGYSYEQYF
cdr3_nt: TGTGCCAGCCACCCGGTTCGGGGGTACTCCTACGAGCAGTACTTC

d_call: TRBD2
j_call: TRBJ2-2
v_call: TRBV7-9
clone_size: NA
cdr3_aa: CASRRLAGTQRMYTGELFF
cdr3_nt: TGTGCCAGCAGGCGACTAGCGGGGACCCAACGAATGTACACCGGGGAGCTGTTTTTT

d_call: NA
j_call: TRBJ2-7
v_call: TRBV6-5
clone_size: NA
cdr3_aa: CASSQTVTYEQYF
cdr3_nt: TGTGCCAGCAGTCAGACAGTAACCTACGAGCAGTACTTC

d_call: TRBD2
j_call: TRBJ2-7
v_call: TRBV28
clone_size: once
cdr3_aa: CASSSPPSGEKQYF
cdr3_nt: TGTGCCAGCAGTTCCCCCCCAAGCGGGGAGAAGCAGTACTTC

d_call: TRBD2
j_call: TRBJ2-1
v_call: TRBV29-1
clone_size: NA
cdr3_aa: CSVEAGGSSWGEQFF
cdr3_nt: TGCAGCGTTGAAGCGGGAGGGAGTTCCTGGGGGGAGCAGTTCTTC

d_call: TRBD1
j_call: TRBJ1-1
v_call: TRBV4-1
clone_size: NA
cdr3_aa: CASSLRPEGALGAFF
cdr3_nt: TGCGCCAGCAGCCTTCGTCCCGAGGGGGCATTAGGAGCTTTCTTT

d_call: NA
j_call: TRBJ1-1
v_call: TRBV9
clone_size: NA
cdr3_aa: CASSVAAGRGTEAFF
cdr3_nt: TGTGCCAGCAGCGTAGCCGCCGGTCGCGGCACTGAAGCTTTCTTT

d_call: NA
j_call: TRBJ1-5
v_call: TRBV7-2
clone_size: once
cdr3_aa: CASSPTSNQPQHF
cdr3_nt: TGTGCCAGCAGCCCCACAAGCAATCAGCCCCAGCATTTT

d_call: NA
j_call: TRBJ1-1
v_call: TRBV6-5
clone_size: few
cdr3_aa: CASRLQGAPAFF
cdr3_nt: TGTGCCAGCAGGCTACAGGGTGCGCCAGCTTTCTTT

d_call: TRBD2
j_call: TRBJ2-1
v_call: TRBV7-9
clone_size: once
cdr3_aa: CASSSSTSGVYNEQFF
cdr3_nt: TGTGCCAGCAGCTCCTCGACTAGCGGGGTTTACAATGAGCAGTTCTTC

d_call: NA
j_call: TRBJ1-1
v_call: TRBV15
clone_size: once
cdr3_aa: CATSRGVGGEAFF
cdr3_nt: TGTGCCACCAGCAGAGGGGTAGGGGGTGAAGCTTTCTTT

d_call: TRBD1
j_call: TRBJ2-7
v_call: TRBV7-2
clone_size: NA
cdr3_aa: CASTLGFGTGWGEQYF
cdr3_nt: TGTGCCAGCACCTTGGGCTTCGGGACAGGGTGGGGGGAGCAGTACTTC

d_call: NA
j_call: TRBJ1-6
v_call: TRBV14
clone_size: NA
cdr3_aa: CASSQTGIYNSPLHF
cdr3_nt: TGTGCCAGCAGCCAAACAGGGATCTATAATTCACCCCTCCACTTT

d_call: NA
j_call: TRBJ2-2
v_call: TRBV6-5
clone_size: NA
cdr3_aa: CASSYRGTGELFF
cdr3_nt: TGTGCCAGCAGTTACAGGGGTACCGGGGAGCTGTTTTTT

d_call: TRBD1
j_call: TRBJ1-1
v_call: TRBV11-2
clone_size: NA
cdr3_aa: CASSLPQTGNLLNTEAFF
cdr3_nt: TGTGCCAGCAGCTTACCCCAGACAGGGAACCTACTGAACACTGAAGCTTTCTTT

d_call: NA
j_call: TRBJ1-2
v_call: TRBV5-4
clone_size: once
cdr3_aa: CASSDDGDYGYTF
cdr3_nt: TGTGCCAGCAGCGATGACGGAGATTATGGCTACACCTTC

d_call: NA
j_call: TRBJ2-6
v_call: TRBV6-4
clone_size: few
cdr3_aa: CASSVNSGANVLTF
cdr3_nt: TGTGCCAGCAGTGTCAACTCTGGGGCCAACGTCCTGACTTTC

d_call: TRBD1
j_call: TRBJ1-2
v_call: TRBV7-9
clone_size: NA
cdr3_aa: CASSLPWDRAYGYTF
cdr3_nt: TGTGCCAGCAGCTTACCCTGGGACAGGGCCTATGGCTACACCTTC

d_call: NA
j_call: TRBJ2-7
v_call: TRBV28
clone_size: NA
cdr3_aa: CASSLRVNEQYF
cdr3_nt: TGTGCCAGCAGCCTCAGGGTGAATGAGCAGTACTTC

d_call: NA
j_call: TRBJ2-3
v_call: TRBV27
clone_size: NA
cdr3_aa: CASSTTRPYTDTQYF
cdr3_nt: TGTGCCAGCAGTACAACTAGACCCTACACAGATACGCAGTATTTT

d_call: NA
j_call: TRBJ1-1
v_call: TRBV29-1
clone_size: NA
cdr3_aa: CSVERRLNTEAFF
cdr3_nt: TGCAGCGTTGAGCGGAGACTGAACACTGAAGCTTTCTTT

d_call: TRBD1
j_call: TRBJ2-7
v_call: TRBV2
clone_size: NA
cdr3_aa: CASSEIAGQASRHEQYF
cdr3_nt: TGTGCCAGCAGTGAGATCGCGGGACAGGCAAGTCGCCACGAGCAGTACTTC

d_call: NA
j_call: TRBJ2-7
v_call: TRBV7-8
clone_size: NA
cdr3_aa: CASSLGVLRDSSPSTYEQYF
cdr3_nt: TGTGCCAGCAGCTTAGGGGTGCTCCGGGACTCCTCTCCCTCAACCTACGAGCAGTACTTC

d_call: TRBD1
j_call: TRBJ1-2
v_call: TRBV28
clone_size: NA
cdr3_aa: CASRSQGANYGYTF
cdr3_nt: TGTGCCAGCAGATCCCAGGGGGCCAACTATGGCTACACCTTC

d_call: TRBD2
j_call: TRBJ2-1
v_call: TRBV27
clone_size: NA
cdr3_aa: CASSPGLAGVNEQFF
cdr3_nt: TGTGCCAGCAGTCCCGGACTAGCGGGGGTCAATGAGCAGTTCTTC

d_call: NA
j_call: TRBJ2-7
v_call: TRBV30
clone_size: NA
cdr3_aa: CAWSVGAASFYEQYF
cdr3_nt: TGTGCCTGGAGTGTAGGGGCAGCCAGTTTCTACGAGCAGTACTTC

d_call: TRBD1
j_call: TRBJ1-2
v_call: TRBV7-8
clone_size: once
cdr3_aa: CASSPWTGGGYGYTF
cdr3_nt: TGTGCCAGCAGCCCCTGGACAGGGGGCGGCTATGGCTACACCTTC

d_call: NA
j_call: TRBJ2-1
v_call: TRBV29-1
clone_size: few
cdr3_aa: CSVRQEPLGEQFF
cdr3_nt: TGCAGCGTACGACAGGAGCCCCTTGGTGAGCAGTTCTTC

d_call: NA
j_call: TRBJ2-1
v_call: TRBV11-2
clone_size: NA
cdr3_aa: CASRSPGAQQFF
cdr3_nt: TGTGCCAGCAGATCCCCTGGGGCTCAGCAGTTCTTC

d_call: TRBD2
j_call: TRBJ2-1
v_call: TRBV2
clone_size: once
cdr3_aa: CASSPGLANEQFF
cdr3_nt: TGTGCCAGCAGCCCGGGACTAGCGAATGAGCAGTTCTTC

d_call: TRBD1
j_call: TRBJ2-5
v_call: TRBV5-1
clone_size: NA
cdr3_aa: CASSRVGQGVMKTQYF
cdr3_nt: TGCGCCAGCAGCCGGGTCGGACAGGGAGTTATGAAGACCCAGTACTTC

d_call: NA
j_call: TRBJ2-7
v_call: TRBV19
clone_size: few
cdr3_aa: CASRRGYEQYF
cdr3_nt: TGTGCCAGTCGAAGGGGATACGAGCAGTACTTC

d_call: NA
j_call: TRBJ2-7
v_call: TRBV6-6
clone_size: NA
cdr3_aa: CASSYEVNYEQYF
cdr3_nt: TGTGCCAGCAGTTACGAGGTTAACTACGAGCAGTACTTC

d_call: NA
j_call: TRBJ1-1
v_call: TRBV27
clone_size: NA
cdr3_aa: CATRGIGNTEAFF
cdr3_nt: TGTGCCACCCGGGGAATTGGGAACACTGAAGCTTTCTTT

d_call: NA
j_call: TRBJ1-4
v_call: TRBV2
clone_size: NA
cdr3_aa: CASSLVAEKLFF
cdr3_nt: TGTGCCAGCAGTTTAGTTGCGGAAAAACTGTTTTTT

d_call: TRBD2
j_call: TRBJ2-5
v_call: TRBV7-7
clone_size: NA
cdr3_aa: CASSALIGLATTQYF
cdr3_nt: TGTGCTAGCAGCGCCCTAATTGGACTAGCGACTACCCAGTACTTC

d_call: NA
j_call: TRBJ1-1
v_call: TRBV5-1
clone_size: NA
cdr3_aa: CASSFAGVDTEAFF
cdr3_nt: TGCGCCAGCAGCTTCGCGGGTGTGGACACTGAAGCTTTCTTT

d_call: TRBD1
j_call: TRBJ2-3
v_call: TRBV5-1
clone_size: NA
cdr3_aa: CASSAGQGGYTDTQYF
cdr3_nt: TGCGCCAGCAGCGCGGGACAGGGTGGTTACACAGATACGCAGTATTTT

d_call: NA
j_call: TRBJ2-7
v_call: TRBV28
clone_size: NA
cdr3_aa: CASSLAQLNSYEQYF
cdr3_nt: TGTGCCAGCAGTTTGGCACAGCTGAACTCCTACGAGCAGTACTTC